These T cell receptor beta chains were read from a single sample in a study of T cells in Graves' hyperthyroidism and ophthalmopathy. TCRdb passed the multiplex PCR reads through MiXCR, listing each CDR3 protein once. The table includes around 520,000 distinct CDR3 sequences, roughly an eighth detected once. The specimen was blood. The receptor set was obtained from a woman under 30 with Graves' hyperthyroidism. Both conserved end residues are part of each CDR3. Fields, in order: clone size, D gene, J gene, V gene, CDR3 protein, CDR3 DNA. A D gene is named only where the DNA matches it firmly. Clone size, where shown, is once, few, many, or a class for clones that have expanded.

clone_size: .; d_call: .; j_call: TRBJ1-3; v_call: TRBV12-3/TRBV12-4; cdr3_aa: CASSHGQIGAGNTIYF; cdr3_nt: TGTGCCAGCAGTCATGGACAGATAGGGGCTGGAAACACCATATATTTT
clone_size: .; d_call: TRBD2; j_call: TRBJ2-3; v_call: TRBV11-2; cdr3_aa: CASSLGTSGTKGTDTQYF; cdr3_nt: TGTGCCAGCAGCTTAGGGACTAGCGGGACCAAGGGCACAGATACGCAGTATTTT
clone_size: .; d_call: TRBD1; j_call: TRBJ2-1; v_call: TRBV28; cdr3_aa: CASRIGTGSHSQVQFF; cdr3_nt: TGTGCCAGCAGGATCGGGACAGGGTCTCATTCCCAGGTGCAGTTCTTC
clone_size: many; d_call: .; j_call: TRBJ2-7; v_call: TRBV3-1; cdr3_aa: CASSPGALSFYEQYF; cdr3_nt: TGTGCCAGCAGTCCAGGGGCTCTCTCCTTCTACGAGCAGTACTTC
clone_size: many; d_call: .; j_call: TRBJ2-6; v_call: TRBV29-1; cdr3_aa: CSVRLSGANVLTF; cdr3_nt: TGCAGCGTTCGCCTCTCTGGGGCCAACGTCCTGACTTTC
clone_size: .; d_call: TRBD2; j_call: TRBJ2-1; v_call: TRBV3-1; cdr3_aa: CASSLLTSGDYNEQFF; cdr3_nt: TGTGCCAGCAGCCTCCTGACTAGCGGGGACTACAATGAGCAGTTCTTC
clone_size: .; d_call: .; j_call: TRBJ2-7; v_call: TRBV2; cdr3_aa: CASIGTLYEQYF; cdr3_nt: TGTGCCAGCATCGGGACTCTCTACGAGCAGTACTTC
clone_size: many; d_call: TRBD1; j_call: TRBJ1-1; v_call: TRBV9; cdr3_aa: CASTREGGGLNTEAFF; cdr3_nt: TGTGCCAGCACCAGGGAAGGGGGCGGTTTGAACACTGAAGCTTTCTTT
clone_size: .; d_call: .; j_call: TRBJ1-1; v_call: TRBV6-5; cdr3_aa: CASSYSPGPFGTEAFF; cdr3_nt: TGTGCCAGCAGTTACTCTCCGGGACCCTTCGGCACTGAAGCTTTCTTT
clone_size: many; d_call: TRBD1; j_call: TRBJ1-2; v_call: TRBV24-1; cdr3_aa: CATSDTDRGGYGYTF; cdr3_nt: TGTGCCACCAGTGATACTGACAGGGGGGGCTATGGCTACACCTTC
clone_size: few; d_call: .; j_call: TRBJ1-1; v_call: TRBV3-1; cdr3_aa: CASRPRDRNTEAFF; cdr3_nt: TGTGCCAGCAGACCACGGGATCGGAACACTGAAGCTTTCTTT
clone_size: .; d_call: .; j_call: TRBJ2-1; v_call: TRBV7-9; cdr3_aa: CASSLDFRSYNEQFF; cdr3_nt: TGTGCCAGCAGCTTAGACTTCAGGAGTTACAATGAGCAGTTCTTC
clone_size: few; d_call: .; j_call: TRBJ2-3; v_call: TRBV19; cdr3_aa: CASSITGRVKDTQYF; cdr3_nt: TGTGCCAGTAGTATAACCGGGCGGGTGAAAGATACGCAGTATTTT
clone_size: many; d_call: TRBD1; j_call: TRBJ2-5; v_call: TRBV18; cdr3_aa: CASSRGDRVKETQYF; cdr3_nt: TGTGCCAGCTCAAGAGGGGACAGGGTAAAAGAGACCCAGTACTTC
clone_size: many; d_call: .; j_call: TRBJ1-1; v_call: TRBV6-5; cdr3_aa: CASSYSERIDSITEAFF; cdr3_nt: TGTGCCAGCAGTTACTCGGAGAGGATCGACAGTATAACTGAAGCTTTCTTT
clone_size: .; d_call: TRBD2; j_call: TRBJ2-5; v_call: TRBV4-2; cdr3_aa: CASSQRLADQETQYF; cdr3_nt: TGTGCCAGCAGCCAACGACTAGCGGATCAAGAGACCCAGTACTTC
clone_size: many; d_call: .; j_call: TRBJ2-2; v_call: TRBV5-5; cdr3_aa: CASSPGQTFPGELFF; cdr3_nt: TGTGCCAGCAGCCCTGGACAGACGTTCCCCGGGGAGCTGTTTTTT
clone_size: few; d_call: .; j_call: TRBJ1-2; v_call: TRBV20-1; cdr3_aa: CSAYVRGSYGYTF; cdr3_nt: TGCAGTGCTTATGTTCGAGGGAGCTATGGCTACACCTTC
clone_size: many; d_call: .; j_call: TRBJ1-6; v_call: TRBV9; cdr3_aa: CASSVGGFVSGSPLHF; cdr3_nt: TGTGCCAGCAGCGTAGGAGGCTTCGTTTCCGGTTCACCCCTCCACTTT
clone_size: many; d_call: .; j_call: TRBJ2-1; v_call: TRBV27; cdr3_aa: CASSLSGSYNEQFF; cdr3_nt: TGTGCCAGCAGTTTATCTGGTTCCTACAATGAGCAGTTCTTC
clone_size: many; d_call: .; j_call: TRBJ2-5; v_call: TRBV3-1; cdr3_aa: CASSPPDPQETQYF; cdr3_nt: TGTGCCAGCAGCCCACCGGATCCCCAAGAGACCCAGTACTTC
clone_size: once; d_call: TRBD2; j_call: TRBJ2-1; v_call: TRBV12-3/TRBV12-4; cdr3_aa: CASSLSGGTGQNEQFF; cdr3_nt: TGTGCCAGCAGTTTAAGCGGGGGCACGGGGCAAAATGAGCAGTTCTTC
clone_size: .; d_call: TRBD1; j_call: TRBJ1-4; v_call: TRBV7-9; cdr3_aa: CASSSPRDRDEKLFF; cdr3_nt: TGTGCCAGCAGCTCCCCCCGGGACAGGGATGAAAAACTGTTTTTT
clone_size: many; d_call: .; j_call: TRBJ1-1; v_call: TRBV19; cdr3_aa: CASSIAVNTEAFF; cdr3_nt: TGTGCCAGTAGTATCGCTGTGAACACTGAAGCTTTCTTT
clone_size: .; d_call: TRBD2; j_call: TRBJ2-1; v_call: TRBV5-5; cdr3_aa: CVSSPRPRGTSENEQFF; cdr3_nt: TGTGTCAGCAGCCCGCGACCCCGTGGGACTAGCGAGAATGAGCAGTTCTTC
clone_size: many; d_call: TRBD2; j_call: TRBJ2-7; v_call: TRBV11-3; cdr3_aa: CASNPRGSGISYEQYF; cdr3_nt: TGTGCCAGCAACCCTCGGGGTAGCGGGATATCCTACGAGCAGTACTTC
clone_size: many; d_call: TRBD1; j_call: TRBJ1-4; v_call: TRBV12-3/TRBV12-4; cdr3_aa: CASSLRDRGEKLFF; cdr3_nt: TGTGCCAGCAGTTTACGGGACAGGGGAGAAAAACTGTTTTTT
clone_size: many; d_call: .; j_call: TRBJ1-1; v_call: TRBV12-3/TRBV12-4; cdr3_aa: CASSETSNTEAFF; cdr3_nt: TGTGCCAGCAGTGAAACATCGAACACTGAAGCTTTCTTT
clone_size: .; d_call: TRBD1; j_call: TRBJ1-1; v_call: TRBV19; cdr3_aa: CASSISEGTGGTNTEAFF; cdr3_nt: TGTGCCAGTAGTATATCCGAAGGGACAGGGGGGACGAACACTGAAGCTTTCTTT
clone_size: few; d_call: .; j_call: TRBJ1-1; v_call: TRBV25-1; cdr3_aa: CASSEYLGGDTEAFF; cdr3_nt: TGTGCCAGCAGTGAATATTTAGGAGGAGACACTGAAGCTTTCTTT
clone_size: few; d_call: .; j_call: TRBJ2-1; v_call: TRBV7-9; cdr3_aa: CASTEGGWGQFF; cdr3_nt: TGTGCCAGCACCGAAGGGGGGTGGGGGCAGTTCTTC
clone_size: many; d_call: .; j_call: TRBJ1-2; v_call: TRBV12-3/TRBV12-4; cdr3_aa: CASSPGRLGGYTF; cdr3_nt: TGTGCCAGCAGTCCCGGCAGATTGGGTGGCTACACCTTC
clone_size: many; d_call: .; j_call: TRBJ1-6; v_call: TRBV2; cdr3_aa: CASRDLENNSPLHF; cdr3_nt: TGTGCCAGCAGGGACCTGGAAAATAATTCACCCCTCCACTTT
clone_size: .; d_call: .; j_call: TRBJ2-1; v_call: TRBV7-6; cdr3_aa: CASSLPAAGINAQFF; cdr3_nt: TGTGCCAGCAGCTTACCCGCAGCCGGCATCAATGCGCAGTTCTTC
clone_size: few; d_call: TRBD1; j_call: TRBJ1-1; v_call: TRBV24-1; cdr3_aa: CATSDSNRGKGRTEAFF; cdr3_nt: TGTGCCACCAGTGATTCTAACAGGGGGAAAGGAAGAACTGAAGCTTTCTTT
clone_size: few; d_call: .; j_call: TRBJ1-2; v_call: TRBV6-1; cdr3_aa: CASSVQTTNYGYTF; cdr3_nt: TGTGCCAGCAGTGTCCAGACGACTAACTATGGCTACACCTTC
clone_size: .; d_call: .; j_call: TRBJ1-3; v_call: TRBV29-1; cdr3_aa: CSVGWATSGNTIYF; cdr3_nt: TGCAGCGTTGGATGGGCTACCTCTGGAAACACCATATATTTT
clone_size: few; d_call: TRBD2; j_call: TRBJ2-1; v_call: TRBV7-8; cdr3_aa: CASSLARTSGSSGQFF; cdr3_nt: TGTGCCAGCAGCTTAGCGAGAACTAGCGGGAGCAGTGGGCAGTTCTTC
clone_size: .; d_call: .; j_call: TRBJ1-2; v_call: TRBV4-1; cdr3_aa: CASSQEQSGRVEGYTF; cdr3_nt: TGCGCCAGCAGCCAAGAACAGTCAGGGAGGGTGGAGGGCTACACCTTC